The 7 T cell receptor beta chains in this list originate from one sample, sequenced in a study of graft-versus-host responses after intestinal transplantation. Their antigens are not known. Method: immunoSEQ multiplex PCR; TCRdb's copy keeps in-frame clones and lacks some. The data hold fewer than 65,000 clones, with about 89% observed a single time. This specimen consisted of unstimulated CD4+ T cells sorted from spleen or lymph node cells, obtained before transplant. These receptors were taken from a human donor who was the organ donor for an intestinal transplant.

V usage is TRBV10-3 and J usage is TRBJ2-2, with 8 bases matching TRBD2. The CDR3 totals 14 residues. Germline trimming cut 8 bases from V and 5 bases from J; bases unmatched to any gene: 7. CDR1 and CDR2 from the germline V gene are ENHRY and SYGVKD. DNA of the CDR3: TGTGCCATCGCCGGGGGGGACACAACCGGGGAGCTGTTTTTT. Translated: CAIAGGDTTGELFF.

The rearrangement links TRBV2 to TRBJ2-2; possibly TRBD2 for D (6 bases). Trimming removed 6 bases at V and 4 bases at J, with 9 bases between. CDR3 length equals 13 residues. The germline gives CDR1 SNHLY, CDR2 FYNNEI. CDR3 amino acids: CASSETSTGELFF. The CDR3 bases are TGTGCCAGCAGCGAGACTAGCACCGGGGAGCTGTTTTTT.

The rearrangement joins TRBV5-3 to TRBJ2-1; no firm D call. TRBV5-3 is placed among ORFs of uncertain function. Trimming shortened V by 4 bases and J by 2 bases, and 22 bases separated the two germline ends. The CDR3 totals 18 residues. CDR3 nucleotides: TGTGCCAGAAGCGTGGAAGACGAGTGGGCGTTTACCTACAATGAGCAGTTCTTC. Amino acid sequence: CARSVEDEWAFTYNEQFF.

The chain combines TRBV7-9 with TRBJ2-5; TRBD2 matches 13 bases. With V trimmed by 5 bases and J by 5 bases, 8 bases remained unmatched. Germline V CDR1 and CDR2: SEHNR, FQNEAQ (reference sequence). This CDR3 is 16 amino acids long. Here the CDR3 reads CASSLGTSGISETQYF. The DNA for the CDR3 is TGTGCCAGCAGCCTCGGGACTAGCGGGATTTCCGAGACCCAGTACTTC.

This clone was recorded a few times. This same CDR3 is encoded by further DNA sequences in the sample. This chain's CDR3 is CASSLTGPGANVLTF. DNA for the CDR3: TGTGCCAGCAGTTTGACAGGGCCTGGGGCCAACGTCCTGACTTTC. V gene TRBV28 combines with J gene TRBJ2-6, with TRBD1 matching over 7 bases. CDR1 is MDHEN, CDR2 SYDVKM, per germline. The CDR3 consists of 15 residues. J lost 2 bases, V lost 3 bases, and 1 base had no gene match.

The chain links TRBV19 to TRBJ2-1; 9 bases map to TRBD1. The CDR3 extends over 14 amino acids. V lost 10 bases and J lost 2; bases outside the gene matches: 6. Germline V gene sequence: CDR1 LNHDA, CDR2 SQIVND (reference sequence). The CDR3 sequence: CATRRQGAYNEQFF. The CDR3 DNA reads as TGTGCCACCCGACGACAGGGGGCCTACAATGAGCAGTTCTTC.

CDR3 coding DNA: TGTGCCAGCAGCTTAACCCCCGCTAGCGGTGGACCTACGGAGCAGTACTTC. Translation gives CASSLTPASGGPTEQYF. The chain is built from TRBV11-2 and TRBJ2-7, with 7 bases fitting TRBD2. CDR3 length: 17 amino acids. V gave up 2 bases and J gave up 7 bases; unmatched junction bases: 17. Germline-derived CDR1 and CDR2 are SGHAT and FQNNGV.